The next 24 T cell receptor beta chains were all read from a single sample in a study of cytomegalovirus exposure and HLA in healthy donors. The PCR used 60 Vbeta and 13 Jbeta primers. Generated by immunoSEQ multiplex PCR, the TCRdb table keeps only in-frame clones and is missing some. This sample has roughly 190,000 clones, with roughly 8.7% found just once. The source material was PBMCs. These receptors were obtained from a young woman in good health and CMV-seropositive.

A few counts support this clone. This chain joins TRBV9 and TRBJ2-2; D not certain. The germline gives CDR1 SGDLS, CDR2 YYNGEE. V was cut by 4 bases and J by 0 bases, with 7 bases left in between. The CDR3 extends over 14 amino acids. The CDR3 sequence: CASSLDSNTGELFF. Written as DNA, the CDR3 is TGTGCCAGCAGCTTAGACTCGAACACCGGGGAGCTGTTTTTT.

This chain connects TRBV13 to TRBJ2-7; TRBD1 matches 7 bases. CDR3 length: 14 residues. Germline V gives CDR1 PRHDT, CDR2 FYEKMQ (reference sequence). J was trimmed by 0 bases and V by 4 bases; bases with no gene match: 3. The CDR3 nucleotides are TGTGCCAGCAGCTCAGGGGACAGCTCCTACGAGCAGTACTTC. Translated, it gives CASSSGDSSYEQYF. The variable domain in full, with the rest retrieved from reference TRBV13 and TRBJ2-7, is AAGVIQSPRHLIKEKRETATLKCYPIPRHDTVYWYQQGPGQDPQFLISFYEKMQSDKGSIPDRFSAQQFSDYHSELNMSSLELGDSALYFCASSSGDSSYEQYFGPGTRLTVT.

The table lists this clone with a few counts. The chain has TRBV6-5 and TRBJ2-7; 11 positions agree with TRBD2. The V and J ends lost 4 bases and 4 bases, in that order; junction bases with no gene match: 6. This CDR3 has 15 amino acids. The V gene's germline CDR1 is MNHEY and CDR2 SVGAGI. CDR3 residues: CASSSRVAGGYEQYF. The CDR3 DNA sequence: TGTGCCAGCAGTTCCCGGGTAGCGGGAGGGTACGAGCAGTACTTC.

The chain carries TRBV5-1 and TRBJ2-3; 14 bases are a match to TRBD2. Germline CDR1 and CDR2: SGHRS and YFSETQ. This CDR3 spans 14 amino acids. Unmatched junction bases numbered 3, after V lost 6 bases and J lost 6 bases. The CDR3 DNA is TGCGCCAGCACCGGGACTAGCGGGAGTGATACGCAGTATTTT. Translated: CASTGTSGSDTQYF.

This chain uses TRBV27 with TRBJ1-5; D ambiguous. Per the germline V gene, CDR1 is MNHEY and CDR2 is SMNVEV (reference sequence). The CDR3 runs 15 residues. V lost 5 bases to trimming and J lost 2 bases, with 13 bases between them. CDR3 sequence: CASSPNSEGNQPQHF. The CDR3 region has the DNA TGTGCCAGCAGTCCCAACTCGGAGGGCAATCAGCCCCAGCATTTT.

There are a few counts of this clone. This sequence joins TRBV2 and TRBJ1-1; 7 bases agree with TRBD1. V lost 8 bases, J lost 5 bases, and 5 bases stayed unmatched. The CDR3 spans 12 residues. Germline loops: CDR1 SNHLY, CDR2 FYNNEI. The DNA of the CDR3 is TGTGCCAGCCGCCCAGGGGGTACTGAAGCTTTCTTT. Protein product: CASRPGGTEAFF.

There are a few counts of this clone. This chain uses TRBV10-3 with TRBJ2-7; 9 positions agree with TRBD2. J lost 5 bases, V lost 6 bases, and 8 bases had no gene match. In germline, CDR1 is ENHRY, CDR2 SYGVKD. The CDR3 contains 14 residues. Here the CDR3 DNA reads TGTGCCATCAGGCGGGGGGGGCGCCTCGACGAGCAGTACTTC. Encoded protein: CAIRRGGRLDEQYF.

This clone turned up a few times. V is TRBV11-2 and J is TRBJ1-2; 9 bases are shared with TRBD1. Germline CDR1 reads SGHAT; CDR2 reads FQNNGV. The CDR3 is made up of 19 amino acids. J was trimmed by 0 bases and V by 1 base; bases with no gene match: 12. CDR3 coding DNA: TGTGCCAGCAGCTTAGGGGCACCGGGACAGGGAACATCTAACTATGGCTACACCTTC. It specifies CASSLGAPGQGTSNYGYTF. Together with reference TRBV11-2 and TRBJ1-2, the CDR3 gives the full variable domain: EAGVAQSPRYKIIEKRQSVAFWCNPISGHATLYWYQQILGQGPKLLIQFQNNGVVDDSQLPKDRFSAERLKGVDSTLKIQPAKLEDSAVYLCASSLGAPGQGTSNYGYTFGSGTRLTVV.

The CDR3 DNA reads TGTGCCAGTAGTGCTCAAAGGGGGGGGCCCAGCACAGATACGCAGTATTTT. Its protein is CASSAQRGGPSTDTQYF. V gene TRBV19 combines with J gene TRBJ2-3, with D possibly TRBD2 on 7 matching bases. This CDR3 comprises 17 residues. Germline lookup yields CDR1 LNHDA and CDR2 SQIVND (reference sequence). Trimming removed 5 bases at V and 0 bases at J, with 18 bases between.

This clone was seen more than once but under ten times. The rearrangement uses TRBV7-3 and TRBJ1-2, with 10 positions matching TRBD1. The CDR3 runs to 13 residues. V shed 4 bases, J shed 8 bases, and the junction held 4 bases outside the gene matches. The germline V gene has CDR1 SGHTA and CDR2 FQGTGA. The CDR3, as DNA: TGTGCCAGCAGCTGGACAGGGGGTGAAGGCTACACCTTC. It codes for CASSWTGGEGYTF.

The table lists this clone with a few counts. The chain carries TRBV14 and TRBJ2-7, with 8 positions matching TRBD1. The J segment lost 2 bases and the V segment lost 4 bases, leaving 7 bases of the junction unmatched. Germline V gene sequence: CDR1 SGHDN, CDR2 FVKESK. This CDR3 spans 15 amino acids. For the CDR3, the DNA is TGTGCCAGCAGCCTCGGCAGGACAGGGCCCTACGAGCAGTACTTC. Amino acids: CASSLGRTGPYEQYF. The full variable domain, with the rest looked up from reference TRBV14 and TRBJ2-7, is EAGVTQFPSHSVIEKGQTVTLRCDPISGHDNLYWYRRVMGKEIKFLLHFVKESKQDESGMPNNRFLAERTGGTYSTLKVQPAELEDSGVYFCASSLGRTGPYEQYFGPGTRLTVT.

V and J are TRBV30 and TRBJ2-3, with TRBD2 as a possible D gene (6 bases). The CDR3 runs 11 residues. CDR1 is GTSNPN, CDR2 SVGIG, per germline (reference sequence). V was pared by 5 bases and J by 12 bases, with 15 bases between. CDR3 sequence: CAWSVGGSQYF. The DNA of the CDR3 is TGTGCCTGGTCGGTCGGGGGTTCTCAGTATTTT.

This clone came up a few times. The chain combines TRBV6-5 with TRBJ1-2; 9 bases line up with TRBD1. The CDR3 spans 16 residues. CDR1 is MNHEY and CDR2 is SVGAGI in the germline V gene. Trimming cost V 2 bases and J 6 bases; bases outside gene matches: 10. In DNA form, the CDR3 reads TGTGCCAGCAGTTACCCCACAGGGGGCGGCTATCATGGCTACACCTTC. Translation: CASSYPTGGGYHGYTF.

A note on this clone: Sequence at one end of the junction differs from germline and may be a read error. The rearrangement joins TRBV7-2 to TRBJ2-3, with a weak D call TRBD2 (6 bases). From germline, CDR1 is SGHTA and CDR2 FQGNSA. CDR3 size: 16 residues. CDR3 protein: CASSLPSGVVTDAQYF. In DNA, the CDR3 is TGTGCCAGCAGCTTACCTTCGGGGGTAGTGACAGATGCGCAGTATTTT.

This clone showed up just a few times. The CDR3 is CASSKLAGERETQYF. CDR3 nucleotides: TGTGCCAGCAGCAAACTAGCGGGAGAGAGGGAGACCCAGTACTTC. The J gene is TRBJ2-5, the V gene TRBV2, with 11 bases matching TRBD2. Germline V gives CDR1 SNHLY, CDR2 FYNNEI. This CDR3 spans 15 amino acids. Unmatched junction bases numbered 8, after V lost 6 bases and J lost 5 bases. Supplemented by reference TRBV2 and TRBJ2-5, the full variable domain reads EPEVTQTPSHQVTQMGQEVILRCVPISNHLYFYWYRQILGQKVEFLVSFYNNEISEKSEIFDDQFSVERPDGSNFTLKIRSTKLEDSAMYFCASSKLAGERETQYFGPGTRLLVL.

This clone was observed a handful of times. V and J are TRBV15 and TRBJ1-1, with 8 bases lining up with TRBD1. CDR3 length equals 14 residues. In germline, CDR1 is LNHNV, CDR2 YYDKDF (reference sequence). V was pared by 5 bases and J by 11 bases, with 13 bases of the junction left unmatched. The CDR3 region is CATSLQSGTGGAFF. CDR3 DNA sequence: TGTGCCACCAGCCTACAATCTGGGACAGGCGGTGCTTTCTTT.

In this sample, this clone turned up a few times. The chain carries TRBV2 and TRBJ1-5, with TRBD1 as a possible D gene (6 bases). Trimming removed 6 bases at V and 9 bases at J, with 18 bases between. The CDR3 sequence is 14 residues long. Per germline, CDR1 SNHLY and CDR2 FYNNEI. The CDR3 sequence is CASRGDTPGGPQHF. In DNA, the CDR3 is TGTGCCAGCAGGGGGGACACCCCGGGGGGGCCCCAGCATTTT.

The chain employs TRBV11-3 and TRBJ2-6, with 8 bases aligning to TRBD1. CDR1 is SGHNT and CDR2 is YENEEA in the germline V gene. CDR3 length equals 16 residues. The ends lost 5 bases at V and 3 bases at J; junction bases unmatched: 6. In nucleotides, the CDR3 is TGTGCCAGCAGCCTAGGACAGGGACTTGGGGCCAACGTCCTGACTTTC. Protein product: CASSLGQGLGANVLTF.

This clone was observed a few times. The chain joins TRBV2 to TRBJ1-6, with TRBD1 matching over 9 bases. With 6 bases clipped from V and 8 bases from J, the junction kept 5 bases outside the gene matches. CDR1 is SNHLY and CDR2 is FYNNEI in the germline V gene. The CDR3 loop spans 14 amino acids. CDR3: CASRWDRDYSPLHF. CDR3 bases: TGTGCCAGCAGGTGGGACAGGGACTATTCACCCCTCCACTTT.

This clone came up a few times. The chain employs TRBV11-2 and TRBJ2-7; 7 nucleotides agree with TRBD2. The V gene end was trimmed by 1 base and the J gene end by 3 bases; junction bases not matched to a gene: 3. There are 14 residues in the CDR3. Germline V gene data show CDR1 as SGHAT and CDR2 as FQNNGV. CDR3 nucleotide sequence: TGTGCCAGCAGCTTAGTCGGGACTATCTACGAGCAGTACTTC. The encoded protein is CASSLVGTIYEQYF.

V gene TRBV29-1 combines with J gene TRBJ1-4, with D hard to call. The length of the CDR3 is 12 residues. Germline loops: CDR1 SQVTM, CDR2 ANQGSEA. The germline V and J ends were trimmed by 6 bases and 7 bases, with 12 bases remaining between them. The CDR3 protein is CSVPGTAEKLFF. DNA of the CDR3: TGCAGCGTCCCCGGCACAGCTGAAAAACTGTTTTTT. Based on the CDR3 plus reference TRBV29-1 and TRBJ1-4, the full variable domain is SAVISQKPSRDICQRGTSLTIQCQVDSQVTMMFWYRQQPGQSLTLIATANQGSEATYESGFVIDKFPISRPNLTFSTLTVSNMSPEDSSIYLCSVPGTAEKLFFGSGTQLSVL.

The rearrangement uses TRBV5-4 and TRBJ2-1, with TRBD2 as a possible D gene (5 bases). V lost 2 bases, J lost 5 bases, and 11 bases lay in between. The CDR3 contains 14 residues. Germline CDR1 and CDR2: SGHNT and YYREEE (reference sequence). CDR3 residues: CASSFMDFNNEQFF. CDR3 DNA sequence: TGTGCCAGCAGCTTTATGGACTTTAACAATGAGCAGTTCTTC.

The gene calls are TRBV10-3 and TRBJ1-1; TRBD1 matches at 7 bases. The length of the CDR3 is 14 residues. V shed 0 bases and J 10 bases; nucleotides not matched to a gene: 8. Germline CDR1 ENHRY, CDR2 SYGVKD. The CDR3 DNA sequence: TGTGCCATCAGTGAGTCCGGACAGGTCGGGGGAGCTTTCTTT. Translation gives CAISESGQVGGAFF.

This chain links TRBV7-9 with TRBJ1-1; tentative D call: TRBD1 (6 bases). This CDR3 is 13 amino acids long. Trimming stripped 11 bases from V and 3 bases from J, with 16 bases between. Germline V gene data show CDR1 as SEHNR and CDR2 as FQNEAQ (reference sequence). CDR3 sequence (DNA): TGTGCCGGAACAGGGACCCTTGACACTGAAGCTTTCTTT. It codes for CAGTGTLDTEAFF.